This T cell receptor beta chain was identified in a study of T cells in Graves' hyperthyroidism and ophthalmopathy. Germline assignment: CDR1 SEHNR and CDR2 FQNEAQ (reference sequence). J was trimmed by 4 bases and V by 4 bases; bases with no gene match: 13. This CDR3 is 16 amino acids long. What was amplified from RNA transcripts were TCR beta CDR3 regions. First-round RT-PCR with HTBI primers amplified the TCR CDR3 region. TCRdb reprocessed the multiplex PCR reads with MiXCR, giving one entry per CDR3 protein. Of 560,000 or so distinct CDR3 sequences listed, around 46% are singletons. The rearrangement joins TRBV7-9 to TRBJ2-7, with TRBD1 identical over 7 bases. Sequencing was done on a sample of peripheral blood or thyroid tissue (not recorded which). The sequence was obtained from a woman younger than 30 with Graves' hyperthyroidism. As DNA, the CDR3 is TGTGCCAGCAGCTCGACAGGGTGGCACCCCCTTTACGAGCAGTACTTC. It specifies CASSSTGWHPLYEQYF.